One and the same sample provided the 26 T cell receptor beta chains below, sequenced in a study of early T cells in non-severe SARS-CoV-2 infection (TCRdb year 2021). Library preparation employed 5' RACE. The reads were generated on a NextSeq 500. The public reads were quality trimmed at Q25 with fastp and then assembled into clones with MiXCR by TCRdb, keeping productive beta chains. Every entry covers one CDR3 protein and lists the most common genes and DNA from its rows. The table for this sample lists 45,000 to 70,000 distinct CDR3 sequences; about 7.6% of them were counted only once. The ten most abundant clones make up roughly a tenth of the sample. Source: whole blood, taken at baseline. Receptors originate from an adult who was a healthcare worker with PCR-confirmed SARS-CoV-2 infection or an uninfected control (not recorded which).

The chain carries TRBV6-1 and TRBJ2-5, with D perhaps assigned TRBD1 or TRBD2 (5 bases each). The germline gives CDR1 MNHNS, CDR2 SASEGT. The V end was cut by 0 bases, the J end by 5 bases, with 10 bases between. This CDR3 has 14 amino acids. In DNA form, the CDR3 reads TGTGCCAGCAGTGAAGCTGGGGGTGGGGAGACCCAGTACTTC. This gives the protein CASSEAGGGETQYF.

Many counts were recorded for this clonotype. This rearrangement joins TRBV7-2 to TRBJ2-2, with 12 positions matching TRBD2. V shed 1 base, J shed 11 bases, and the junction held 8 bases outside the gene matches. The CDR3 has 16 residues. Germline assignment: CDR1 SGHTA and CDR2 FQGNSA. Here the CDR3 reads CASSLVLLAGGSELFF. The CDR3 bases are TGTGCCAGCAGCTTAGTCCTACTAGCGGGAGGTAGTGAGCTGTTTTTT.

The chain couples TRBV7-9 to TRBJ2-1; D gene unclear. Between the trimmed V and J ends, which lost 4 bases and 6 bases, there was a span of 13 bases. The CDR3 runs to 14 residues. The germline CDR1 and CDR2 sequences are SEHNR and FQNEAQ (reference sequence). CDR3 loop: CASSSIRRRNEQFF. The CDR3 DNA follows: TGTGCCAGCAGCTCGATTAGACGACGCAATGAGCAGTTCTTC.

This chain links TRBV6-2 or TRBV6-3 with TRBJ1-1; the D is unclear. The CDR3 consists of 13 residues. Trimming took 5 bases from V and 1 from J, leaving 8 bases between them. The germline V gene has CDR1 MNHEY and CDR2 SVGEGT. The CDR3 sequence: CASSEPPNTEAFF. CDR3 coding DNA: TGTGCCAGCAGTGAACCGCCGAACACTGAAGCTTTCTTT.

V usage is TRBV7-3 and J usage is TRBJ1-6; D is unclear. CDR3 length: 15 residues. Germline V gives CDR1 SGHTA, CDR2 FQGTGA. Trimming took off 5 bases at V and 0 bases at J, with 8 bases between the two ends. CDR3 sequence reads: CASSLGNSYNSPLHF. Here the CDR3 DNA reads TGTGCCAGCAGCCTCGGGAACTCCTATAATTCACCCCTCCACTTT.

This clonotype was seen many times. The chain links TRBV28 to TRBJ1-5, with unresolved D. Germline-derived CDR1 and CDR2 are MDHEN and SYDVKM. Between the trimmed V and J ends, which lost 4 bases and 2 bases, there was a span of 9 bases. This CDR3 contains 14 residues. DNA of the CDR3: TGTGCCAGCAGTTCGGTACTAGGCAATCAGCCCCAGCATTTT. It translates to CASSSVLGNQPQHF.

The rearrangement joins TRBV4-3 to TRBJ2-7; D unclear. With 0 bases removed from V and 10 bases from J, the gap between germline ends came to 13 bases. The CDR3 is 13 amino acids. Germline assignment: CDR1 LGHNA and CDR2 YSLEER. The CDR3: CASSQDSTSPQYF. Here the CDR3 DNA reads TGCGCCAGCAGCCAAGATTCGACATCCCCCCAGTACTTC.

This clonotype was picked up a small number of times. The chain is built from TRBV27 and TRBJ2-7; 9 bases map to TRBD1. With 5 bases clipped from V and 3 bases from J, the junction kept 8 bases outside the gene matches. CDR1 is MNHEY and CDR2 is SMNVEV in the germline V gene (reference sequence). The CDR3 contains 15 residues. The CDR3 bases are TGTGCCAGCAGTGTGACAGGGGGGATACACTACGAGCAGTACTTC. Translating gives CASSVTGGIHYEQYF.

In this sample, this clonotype turned up a few times. The CDR3 protein is CASSYGLGGNIQYF. The CDR3 coding sequence is TGTGCCAGCAGTTACGGGCTAGGCGGGAACATTCAGTACTTC. V and J are TRBV6-2 or TRBV6-3 and TRBJ2-4; tentative D call: TRBD2 (5 bases). The V end lost 2 bases, the J end lost 7 bases, and 12 bases lay between the germline ends. CDR3 size: 14 residues. Germline V gives CDR1 MNHEY, CDR2 SVGEGT.

The V and J genes are TRBV11-2 and TRBJ2-7; tentative D call: TRBD2 (5 bases). V was trimmed by 6 bases and J by 3 bases, leaving 12 bases between them. Germline V gene sequence: CDR1 SGHAT, CDR2 FQNNGV. The CDR3 sequence is 13 residues long. In DNA, the CDR3 is TGTGCCAGCAGGGGAGACGGGTACTACGAGCAGTACTTC. This encodes CASRGDGYYEQYF.

The rearrangement joins TRBV7-2 to TRBJ1-4, with D hard to call. The CDR3 consists of 12 residues. Germline V gene data show CDR1 as SGHTA and CDR2 as FQGNSA. Trimming pared 5 bases from V and 8 bases from J, leaving 9 bases between. CDR3 bases: TGTGCCAGCAGCCAACAAGGGGAAAAACTGTTTTTT. Amino acid sequence: CASSQQGEKLFF.

This clonotype occurred a few times. The chain joins TRBV6-9 to TRBJ1-1, with no clear D. Germline V lookup: CDR1 MNHGY, CDR2 SVAAGI. CDR3 length equals 11 residues. V was shortened by 6 bases and J by 3 bases, with 5 bases between the two germline ends. CDR3 in DNA: TGTGCCAGCAGATTGTACACTGAAGCTTTCTTT. It encodes CASRLYTEAFF.

On this clonotype: A much larger clone differs from this one at a single base, so this may be a read error. The rearrangement links TRBV2 to TRBJ2-2; tentatively, D is TRBD2 (5 bases). This CDR3 has 11 amino acids. CDR1 SNHLY and CDR2 FYNNEI come from the germline V gene. CDR3 protein: CASKGVGEPFF. The CDR3, as DNA: TGTGCCAGTAAGGGTGTCGGGGAGCCGTTTTTT.

This clonotype appeared once. The chain has TRBV7-8 and TRBJ2-7; D might be TRBD2 (5 bases). Trimming took 1 base from V and 2 from J, leaving 6 bases between them. CDR3 size: 13 residues. CDR1 is SGHVS and CDR2 is FQNEAQ in the germline V gene. CDR3 nucleotides: TGTGCCAGCAGCTTAGAGAGGGCCTACGAGCAGTACTTC. Translated, it gives CASSLERAYEQYF.

This clonotype was recorded at least ten times. The gene calls are TRBV29-1 and TRBJ1-2, with D unclear. V lost 6 bases, J lost 0 bases, and 11 bases lay in between. CDR3 length: 13 amino acids. Germline CDR1 is SQVTM and CDR2 is ANQGSEA. The CDR3 sequence is CSVTWEANYGYTF. As DNA, the CDR3 is TGCAGCGTGACCTGGGAGGCTAACTATGGCTACACCTTC.

The chain is built from TRBV27 and TRBJ1-6, with a weak D call TRBD1 (5 bases). The CDR3 contains 21 residues. V lost 3 bases, J lost 5 bases, and 29 bases lay in between. CDR1 and CDR2 from the germline V gene are MNHEY and SMNVEV (reference sequence). CDR3 in amino acids: CASSFICQQQGLLRDNSPLHF. CDR3 DNA sequence: TGTGCCAGCAGTTTTATCTGTCAGCAGCAGGGACTACTTAGGGATAATTCACCCCTCCACTTT.

This sequence joins TRBV4-1 and TRBJ2-7; 11 positions match TRBD2. The CDR3 is 15 residues long. CDR1 MGHRA and CDR2 YSYEKL come from the germline V gene. With 0 bases clipped from V and 5 bases from J, the junction kept 3 bases outside the gene matches. CDR3 region: CASSQEGLAADEQYF. CDR3 bases: TGCGCCAGCAGCCAAGAGGGACTAGCGGCGGACGAGCAGTACTTC.

This clonotype showed up many times. The chain recombines TRBV29-1 with TRBJ1-1; D unclear. Trimming took off 4 bases at V and 3 bases at J, with 3 bases between the two ends. CDR1 SQVTM and CDR2 ANQGSEA come from the germline V gene. The CDR3 extends over 10 amino acids. The CDR3 bases are TGCAGCGTTGGGGACACTGAAGCTTTCTTT. Translation gives CSVGDTEAFF. The full variable domain, completed using reference TRBV29-1 and TRBJ1-1, is SAVISQKPSRDICQRGTSLTIQCQVDSQVTMMFWYRQQPGQSLTLIATANQGSEATYESGFVIDKFPISRPNLTFSTLTVSNMSPEDSSIYLCSVGDTEAFFGQGTRLTVV.

This clonotype was picked up a small number of times. The genes are TRBV12-3 or TRBV12-4 and TRBJ2-7; 9 bases fit TRBD2. CDR3 length: 13 amino acids. With V trimmed by 6 bases and J by 4 bases, 4 bases remained unmatched. Written as DNA, the CDR3 is TGTGCCAGCAGGCCTAGCGGGGTATACGAGCAGTACTTC. Translating gives CASRPSGVYEQYF.

CDR3 region: CASRRQYQETQYF. In DNA, the CDR3 is TGTGCCAGCAGGCGACAGTACCAAGAGACCCAGTACTTC. The chain carries TRBV7-2 and TRBJ2-5, with D possibly TRBD1 on 5 matching bases. The CDR3 sequence is 13 residues long. Germline CDR1 is SGHTA and CDR2 is FQGNSA. V lost 6 bases to trimming and J lost 0 bases, with 8 bases between them.

This clonotype was found many times. The chain has TRBV4-3 and TRBJ2-1, with 11 bases identical to TRBD2. The length of the CDR3 is 16 residues. The germline V gene has CDR1 LGHNA and CDR2 YSLEER. With 4 bases clipped from V and 0 bases from J, the junction kept 2 bases outside the gene matches. The CDR3 DNA is TGCGCCAGCAGCCTTACTAGCGGGGGCTCCTACAATGAGCAGTTCTTC. As protein: CASSLTSGGSYNEQFF.

The chain links TRBV6-6 to TRBJ2-1; no firm D call. In germline, CDR1 is MNHNY, CDR2 SVGAGI (reference sequence). Between the trimmed V and J ends, which lost 2 bases and 12 bases, there was a span of 23 bases. This CDR3 is built from 16 residues. The CDR3 nucleotides are TGTGCCAGCAGTTACGGCGGCCCCACCGATGCTCGCGGGCAGTTCTTC. The encoded protein is CASSYGGPTDARGQFF.

This clonotype was found many times. V and J are TRBV10-3 and TRBJ2-3; weak D call: TRBD2 (6 bases). CDR1 is ENHRY, CDR2 SYGVKD, per germline. This CDR3 is built from 14 residues. The germline V and J ends were trimmed by 10 bases and 2 bases, with 16 bases remaining between them. The CDR3 coding sequence is TGTGCCAACGCACCGGGACTCTACACAGATACGCAGTATTTT. Its protein is CANAPGLYTDTQYF.

This clonotype was picked up many times. The CDR3 bases are TGCAGCGTTGAAGATGATAGGTCCATCTCCTACGAGCAGTACTTC. Protein: CSVEDDRSISYEQYF. The chain employs TRBV29-1 and TRBJ2-7; D is unresolved. The V and J ends lost 0 bases and 0 bases respectively, with 12 bases between them. Germline-derived CDR1 and CDR2 are SQVTM and ANQGSEA. The CDR3 has 15 residues.

This clonotype was seen repeatedly, ten times or more. CDR3 sequence: CASSLPGLAGDTQYF. The CDR3 DNA sequence: TGTGCCAGCAGCCTTCCGGGACTAGCGGGAGATACGCAGTATTTT. The chain links TRBV7-9 to TRBJ2-3; TRBD2 agrees at 12 bases. The CDR3 totals 15 residues. Trimming took 5 bases from V and 5 from J; bases not matched to a gene: 5. The germline V gene has CDR1 SEHNR and CDR2 FQNEAQ (reference sequence).

V is TRBV28 and J is TRBJ1-2; 9 bases are shared with TRBD1. Germline CDR1 reads MDHEN; CDR2 reads SYDVKM. The length of the CDR3 is 15 residues. J lost 0 bases, V lost 6 bases, and 5 bases had no gene match. The CDR3 nucleotides read TGTGCCAGCAGGCAAGGGGACAGGGCTAACTATGGCTACACCTTC. It codes for CASRQGDRANYGYTF.